The text below deals with one T cell receptor (beta chain). As defined, naive CD8 cells were CD45RO-negative and positively selected for CCR7, with terminally differentiated effector memory CD45RA+ cells excluded. Profiling relied on immunoSEQ multiplex PCR, and the TCRdb table lists in-frame clones only, not all of them. Among 750,000 to 1,000,000 clones listed, around 92% were seen once. The sample is drawn from a study of shared clonotypes between healthy human individuals. Material: naive CD8+ T cells sorted from blood. The source of this sequence is a man in his thirties or forties in good health.

The CDR3 nucleotides are TGTGCCAGCAGAAATTACATCTACGAGCAGTACTTC. Protein: CASRNYIYEQYF. The chain combines TRBV6-6 with TRBJ2-7; D call uncertain. Germline V gene data show CDR1 as MNHNY and CDR2 as SVGAGI (reference sequence). This CDR3 has 12 amino acids. V was clipped by 6 bases and J by 3 bases, with 9 bases between them.